The sequence of this T cell receptor (beta chain) was determined in a study of T cell responses to AZD1222 COVID-19 vaccine (dated by TCRdb to the early 2020s). Background on the whole study: TCR sequencing covered some 250 trial participants: about 210 given two doses of AZD1222 and some 25 given two doses of MenACWY control vaccine. Trial participants were enrolled by age into 18-55, 56-69 and 70-plus year subgroups, with around 150, 28 and 57 TCR-sequenced participants respectively. Overall study outcomes, separate from this receptor: In the small 56-69-year group, the increase in depth fell short of significance, most likely because of low power. Only 5 to 7 AZD1222 recipients were SARS-CoV-2 seropositive at baseline, limiting conclusions about previously exposed vaccinees. Vaccine-associated CD4 TCRs spanned the whole spike protein, with dominant responses in regions 160-218 and 743-854. Because no day 14 peak-response samples were available, the repertoires could be characterized only after the peak T cell response. After two AZD1222 doses, both the breadth and the depth of spike-specific TCRs were significantly higher than at day 0 and than in MenACWY recipients. Participants were mostly white British and included more females than males, and it was suggested by the authors that clonal diversity may have been underestimated. Reportedly, close to half of the unique spike-specific TCRs recognized epitopes lying outside the regions that are mutated in the B.1.351 and B.1.1.7 variants.

According to the study, the label for this sample's time point signals: about 28 days (+/-7) after the second vaccine dose. The sample's treatment or condition label, in plain terms: meningococcal conjugate vaccine given as trial control. Vaccinee samples were obtained from the UK trials COV001 and COV002, which included a single-blind randomized controlled phase 2/3 trial of AZD1222 (ChAdOx1 nCoV-19) in healthy adults. For TCRbeta chain sequencing, PBMC samples were collected from trial participants at day 0 and at day 28 after the second dose. As concerns this clone: It lacks a known antigen. Base qualities were left out, and no much larger clone turns up one base away.

The CDR3 regions of human TCRbeta chains were subjected to immunosequencing. As for how the authors treated the data: TCRs in the repertoires were matched against a reference library of SARS-CoV-2-specific TCRs that had been generated with the MIRA antigen-specificity platform. Breadth meant the fraction of unique TCRs that were SARS-CoV-2-associated, whereas depth meant the fraction of total T cells that were SARS-CoV-2-associated. Each spike-specific TCR was assigned to its reactive spike region and to a CD4 or CD8 class using the MIRA data. Log10-transformed breadth and depth values were compared by one-way ANOVA with Sidak's multiple comparisons tests. TCRdb retrieved this table from immuneACCESS and kept in-frame rearrangements only. Not all clones are present; in checked studies, unresolved V genes account for under half, and no reason is known for the remainder. V, J and clone size reflect that table, while D and trimming were determined from the DNA. The sample table lists around 150,000 clones, 75% to 85% of them with a count of one. Of the sample, under 8% falls within the top ten clones.

CDR1 is given as SGHRS and CDR2 as YFSETQ, both from the germline V gene. The CDR3 sequence holds 14 residues, the cysteine and phenylalanine included. Just the 42-base CDR3 DNA is kept, in frame starting at base 1. The germline ends are 13 bases apart after V is trimmed by 4 bases and J by 5 bases. Sequences were derived from peripheral blood, sampled 28 days after the second dose of the MenACWY control vaccine. The receptor was isolated from an adult who received the MenACWY meningococcal vaccine as a control. Recombination linked TRBV5-1 to TRBJ1-5; the D region possibly corresponds to TRBD1 (5 bases align). CDR3 reads: CASSRNVGDQPQHF. The base sequence is TGCGCCAGCAGCAGAAACGTGGGGGATCAGCCCCAGCATTTT.